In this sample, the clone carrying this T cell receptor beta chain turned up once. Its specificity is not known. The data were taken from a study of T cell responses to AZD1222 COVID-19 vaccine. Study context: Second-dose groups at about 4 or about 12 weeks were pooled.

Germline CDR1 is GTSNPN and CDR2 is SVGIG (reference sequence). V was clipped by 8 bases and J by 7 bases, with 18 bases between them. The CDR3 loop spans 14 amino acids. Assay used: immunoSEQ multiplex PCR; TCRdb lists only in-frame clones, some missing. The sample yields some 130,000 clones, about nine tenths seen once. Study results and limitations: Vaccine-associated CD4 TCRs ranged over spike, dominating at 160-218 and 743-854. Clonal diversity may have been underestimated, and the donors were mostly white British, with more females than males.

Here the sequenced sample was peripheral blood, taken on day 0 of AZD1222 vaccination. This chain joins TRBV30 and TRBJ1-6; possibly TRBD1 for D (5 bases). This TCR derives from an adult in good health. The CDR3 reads CALGGISSNSPLHF. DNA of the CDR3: TGTGCCCTGGGGGGAATCTCTTCGAATTCACCCCTCCACTTT.